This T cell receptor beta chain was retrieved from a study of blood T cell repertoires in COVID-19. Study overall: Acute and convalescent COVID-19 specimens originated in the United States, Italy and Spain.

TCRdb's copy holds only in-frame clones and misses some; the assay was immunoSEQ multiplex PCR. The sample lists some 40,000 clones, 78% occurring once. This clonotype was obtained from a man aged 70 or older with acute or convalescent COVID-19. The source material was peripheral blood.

CDR3 in amino acids: CASSAPGGGVDEQYF. The CDR3 region has the DNA TGTGCCAGCAGTGCCCCGGGGGGGGGCGTTGACGAGCAGTACTTC. The rearrangement joins TRBV2 to TRBJ2-7, with 8 bases fitting TRBD2. CDR1 is SNHLY and CDR2 is FYNNEI in the germline V gene. The CDR3 has 15 residues. Losses at the gene ends were 4 bases for V and 5 bases for J; bases not matched to a gene: 10.